These 26 T cell receptor beta chains share one sample of origin, sequenced in a study of cytomegalovirus exposure and HLA in healthy donors. Vbeta (60) and Jbeta (13) primers were used in the PCR. Sequencing used immunoSEQ multiplex PCR; TCRdb keeps in-frame clones, though not all of them. The sample records 200,000 to 250,000 clones, 60% to 80% being singletons. Sequencing used PBMCs. The receptors shown here come from a woman in her twenties or thirties in good health and CMV-seronegative.

The chain carries TRBV7-3 and TRBJ2-1, with D maybe TRBD2 (6 bases). Germline CDR1 SGHTA, CDR2 FQGTGA. The CDR3 totals 14 residues. The germline V and J ends were trimmed by 5 bases and 5 bases, with 13 bases remaining between them. CDR3 sequence: CASSPTGLDNEQFF. Here the CDR3 DNA reads TGTGCCAGCAGCCCAACGGGACTTGACAATGAGCAGTTCTTC. The variable domain in full, completed from reference TRBV7-3 and TRBJ2-1, reads GAGVSQTPSNKVTEKGKYVELRCDPISGHTALYWYRQSLGQGPEFLIYFQGTGAADDSGLPNDRFFAVRPEGSVSTLKIQRTERGDSAVYLCASSPTGLDNEQFFGPGTRLTVL.

The chain recombines TRBV14 with TRBJ2-7, with 8 bases identical to TRBD1. Unmatched junction bases numbered 10, after V lost 1 base and J lost 5 bases. This CDR3 has 16 amino acids. The germline CDR1 and CDR2 sequences are SGHDN and FVKESK. As DNA, the CDR3 is TGTGCCAGCAGCCAAGGCCTGGGACAGGTCGCCGACGAGCAGTACTTC. It encodes CASSQGLGQVADEQYF. The whole variable domain, filled in from reference TRBV14 and TRBJ2-7, reads EAGVTQFPSHSVIEKGQTVTLRCDPISGHDNLYWYRRVMGKEIKFLLHFVKESKQDESGMPNNRFLAERTGGTYSTLKVQPAELEDSGVYFCASSQGLGQVADEQYFGPGTRLTVT.

The chain joins TRBV4-1 to TRBJ2-5; 8 bases agree with TRBD1. CDR1 is MGHRA, CDR2 YSYEKL, per germline. There are 13 residues in the CDR3. Trimming took 4 bases from V and 4 from J; bases not matched to a gene: 2. The chain's CDR3 is CASSRQGAETQYF. For the CDR3, the DNA is TGCGCCAGCAGCCGTCAGGGGGCAGAGACCCAGTACTTC.

This clone was recorded once. Other nucleotide sequences in the sample specify the same CDR3. This chain joins TRBV27 and TRBJ2-1; tentatively, D is TRBD2 (5 bases). V lost 3 bases and J 0 bases, leaving 9 bases between the germline ends. The germline V gene has CDR1 MNHEY and CDR2 SMNVEV (reference sequence). This CDR3 is built from 15 residues. CDR3 in DNA: TGTGCCAGCAGTTTCGGTGGGAGCTCCTACAATGAGCAGTTCTTC. Its protein is CASSFGGSSYNEQFF.

This chain joins TRBV29-1 and TRBJ1-2; D ambiguous. The CDR3 spans 12 residues. The ends were cut back, 7 bases at V and 2 bases at J, with 11 bases in the middle. CDR1 and CDR2 from the germline V gene are SQVTM and ANQGSEA. CDR3 sequence: CSAQRENYGYTF. CDR3 DNA: TGCAGCGCTCAACGGGAAAACTATGGCTACACCTTC.

V and J are TRBV11-2 and TRBJ2-6; D not certain. Germline V gene lookup returns CDR1 SGHAT and CDR2 FQNNGV. Trimming took off 2 bases at V and 0 bases at J, with 5 bases between the two ends. This CDR3 region has 15 residues. Here the CDR3 reads CASSLRSSGANVLTF. The CDR3 DNA sequence: TGTGCCAGCAGCTTACGTAGCTCTGGGGCCAACGTCCTGACTTTC.

This chain joins TRBV7-2 and TRBJ1-2, with 9 bases lining up with TRBD1. Germline loops: CDR1 SGHTA, CDR2 FQGNSA. V gave up 4 bases and J gave up 4 bases; unmatched junction bases: 1. The CDR3 loop spans 13 amino acids. The CDR3 region has the DNA TGTGCCAGCAGCTCGGGACAGGGCTATGGCTACACCTTC. Protein sequence: CASSSGQGYGYTF.

The rearrangement joins TRBV7-9 to TRBJ1-2; possibly TRBD1 for D (5 bases). The CDR3 runs 15 residues. The germline CDR1 and CDR2 sequences are SEHNR and FQNEAQ (reference sequence). V gave up 4 bases and J gave up 10 bases, with 22 bases separating them. Written as DNA, the CDR3 is TGTGCCAGCAGCTCTAATCCGGGAGGGACCCCGAACTACACCTTC. Residues: CASSSNPGGTPNYTF.

V usage is TRBV29-1 and J usage is TRBJ1-2, with D tentatively TRBD1 (6 bases). V lost 5 bases, J lost 5 bases, and 12 bases lay in between. Germline V lookup: CDR1 SQVTM, CDR2 ANQGSEA. This CDR3 comprises 12 residues. In DNA, the CDR3 is TGCAGCGTTTTAGGACAGACTTATGGCTACACCTTC. This sequence encodes CSVLGQTYGYTF.

This clone was detected only a few times. The same CDR3 can be traced to other DNA sequences in this sample. The chain joins TRBV9 to TRBJ1-1, with no clear D. The CDR3 loop spans 13 amino acids. CDR1 SGDLS and CDR2 YYNGEE come from the germline V gene. With 0 bases removed from V and 5 bases from J, the gap between germline ends came to 8 bases. The CDR3 protein is CASSVATGTEAFF. The CDR3 DNA reads as TGTGCCAGCAGCGTAGCTACGGGGACTGAAGCTTTCTTT. The variable domain in full, completed from reference TRBV9 and TRBJ1-1, reads DSGVTQTPKHLITATGQRVTLRCSPRSGDLSVYWYQQSLDQGLQFLIQYYNGEERAKGNILERFSAQQFPDLHSELNLSSLELGDSALYFCASSVATGTEAFFGQGTRLTVV.

This clone was recorded once. The chain uses TRBV6-1 and TRBJ1-3, with a possible D match to TRBD1 (5 bases). The V gene lost 7 bases and the J gene lost 3 bases, with 16 bases spanning the gap. Germline CDR1 reads MNHNS; CDR2 reads SASEGT. CDR3 length equals 15 residues. CDR3 DNA: TGTGCCAGCAACTCCCCAGGGATAGGTGGAAACACCATATATTTT. Translating gives CASNSPGIGGNTIYF.

The chain couples TRBV5-1 to TRBJ1-1, with TRBD1 identical over 7 bases. The CDR3 sequence is 14 residues long. Germline assignment: CDR1 SGHRS and CDR2 YFSETQ. Trimming cost V 0 bases and J 6 bases; bases outside gene matches: 5. The chain's CDR3 is CASSLGQGNSEAFF. CDR3 DNA: TGCGCCAGCAGCTTGGGACAGGGTAACTCTGAAGCTTTCTTT.

The table lists this clone with a few counts. The chain links TRBV29-1 to TRBJ1-1, with no clear D. V was trimmed by 0 bases and J by 1 base, leaving 9 bases between them. Looked up from germline, CDR1 is SQVTM and CDR2 is ANQGSEA. CDR3 length: 14 residues. The CDR3 loop is CSVEDQNKNTEAFF. The CDR3 DNA follows: TGCAGCGTTGAAGACCAAAACAAGAACACTGAAGCTTTCTTT.

The chain carries TRBV11-1 and TRBJ2-7; 14 bases align to TRBD2. This CDR3 comprises 16 residues. The V gene end was trimmed by 5 bases and the J gene end by 7 bases; junction bases not matched to a gene: 10. Germline assignment: CDR1 SGHAT and CDR2 FQDESV (reference sequence). In DNA form, the CDR3 reads TGTGCCAGCAGCGCGACCGGGACTAGCGGGAGTAGGGAGCAGTACTTC. Translation gives CASSATGTSGSREQYF.

This clone was picked up a small number of times. The CDR3 sequence is CSVSMSFAYEQYF. DNA of the CDR3: TGCAGCGTTTCAATGAGTTTCGCCTACGAGCAGTACTTC. This chain uses TRBV29-1 with TRBJ2-7; D is uncertain. The V gene lost 5 bases and the J gene lost 2 bases, with 13 bases spanning the gap. From germline, CDR1 is SQVTM and CDR2 ANQGSEA. This CDR3 region has 13 residues.

The chain is built from TRBV4-1 and TRBJ2-7; 7 bases match TRBD1. CDR3 size: 16 residues. V lost 0 bases and J lost 2; bases outside the gene matches: 7. CDR1 MGHRA and CDR2 YSYEKL come from the germline V gene. CDR3 residues: CASSQDSGTVTYEQYF. The CDR3 DNA reads as TGCGCCAGCAGCCAAGATTCTGGGACAGTTACCTACGAGCAGTACTTC.

V and J are TRBV5-8 and TRBJ1-2; 9 bases line up with TRBD1. V lost 1 base and J lost 3; bases outside the gene matches: 4. The germline V gene has CDR1 SGHTS and CDR2 YDEGEE. This CDR3 is 15 amino acids long. CDR3 sequence (DNA): TGTGCCAGCAGCTTGTCGGACAGGGGCGACTATGGCTACACCTTC. Translated, it gives CASSLSDRGDYGYTF.

Ten or more counts support this clone. This chain joins TRBV6-5 and TRBJ2-5, with 8 positions matching TRBD1. The CDR3 has 14 amino acids. CDR1 and CDR2 (germline): MNHEY, SVGAGI. The J segment lost 5 bases and the V segment lost 6 bases, leaving 8 bases of the junction unmatched. For the CDR3, the DNA is TGTGCCAGCAGAAAGGACAGGGAAGAGGAGACCCAGTACTTC. Its translation: CASRKDREEETQYF.

The V gene is TRBV27, the J gene TRBJ1-6, with TRBD1 matching over 10 bases. Germline V CDR1 and CDR2: MNHEY, SMNVEV (reference sequence). The CDR3 is made up of 15 amino acids. V dropped 4 bases and J dropped 8; count of bases not matched to a gene: 5. CDR3 DNA: TGTGCCAGCAGTTCCTCAGGGACAGGGGATTCACCCCTCCACTTT. Amino acid sequence: CASSSSGTGDSPLHF.

The chain has TRBV5-1 and TRBJ1-4; no clear D gene. CDR1 SGHRS and CDR2 YFSETQ come from the germline V gene. V gave up 0 bases and J gave up 4 bases, with 10 bases separating them. This CDR3 comprises 15 residues. The CDR3 DNA is TGCGCCAGCAGCTTGGTTGCAGGCCGTAATGAAAAACTGTTTTTT. Translating gives CASSLVAGRNEKLFF.

In this sample, this clone turned up a few times. The chain uses TRBV6-5 and TRBJ2-7; 8 bases match TRBD2. This CDR3 has 15 amino acids. From germline, CDR1 is MNHEY and CDR2 SVGAGI. Trimming took 7 bases from V and 2 from J; bases not matched to a gene: 10. CDR3 sequence: CASNFLAGGAYEQYF. DNA for the CDR3: TGTGCCAGCAACTTCCTAGCGGGTGGCGCCTACGAGCAGTACTTC.

This chain connects TRBV5-6 to TRBJ1-2; TRBD1 agrees at 8 bases. Germline CDR1 is SGHDT and CDR2 is YYEEEE. The ends lost 1 base at V and 4 bases at J; junction bases unmatched: 6. This CDR3 is built from 15 residues. Here the CDR3 DNA reads TGTGCCAGCAGCTTGCAGGACAGGGAGGGCTATGGCTACACCTTC. This encodes CASSLQDREGYGYTF.

The chain couples TRBV30 to TRBJ1-6; 7 nucleotides line up with TRBD1. Germline assignment: CDR1 GTSNPN and CDR2 SVGIG (reference sequence). There are 13 residues in the CDR3. V lost 5 bases, J lost 6 bases, and 4 bases stayed unmatched. The CDR3 loop reads CAWGGQPNSPLHF. In DNA, the CDR3 is TGTGCCTGGGGGGGACAGCCTAATTCACCCCTCCACTTT.

The V call is TRBV9, the J call TRBJ2-3; TRBD2 is a possible D gene (7 bases). V was cut by 3 bases and J by 4 bases, with 12 bases left in between. The length of the CDR3 is 14 residues. Germline lookup yields CDR1 SGDLS and CDR2 YYNGEE. This CDR3 reads CASSASGGPDTQYF. As DNA, the CDR3 is TGTGCCAGCAGCGCCTCGGGGGGCCCAGATACGCAGTATTTT.

A remark on this clone: Its ends do not fully match the called genes, so a read error is possible. The chain links TRBV6-5 to TRBJ2-3; unclear D gene. The V gene's germline CDR1 is MNHEY and CDR2 SVGAGI. CDR3 length: 12 residues. Here the CDR3 reads CAISGDTDTQYF. Written as DNA, the CDR3 is TGTGCCATCAGTGGAGACACAGATACGCAGTATTTT.

This clone has a handful of counts. The CDR3 reads CAWNPETGLGTEAFF. Here the CDR3 DNA reads TGTGCCTGGAACCCCGAGACAGGGCTGGGCACTGAAGCTTTCTTT. The V and J genes are TRBV30 and TRBJ1-1, with 7 bases matching TRBD1. After removal of 4 bases from V and 4 bases from J, the junction contained 12 bases not matched to a gene. The V gene's germline CDR1 is GTSNPN and CDR2 SVGIG (reference sequence). This CDR3 spans 15 amino acids.